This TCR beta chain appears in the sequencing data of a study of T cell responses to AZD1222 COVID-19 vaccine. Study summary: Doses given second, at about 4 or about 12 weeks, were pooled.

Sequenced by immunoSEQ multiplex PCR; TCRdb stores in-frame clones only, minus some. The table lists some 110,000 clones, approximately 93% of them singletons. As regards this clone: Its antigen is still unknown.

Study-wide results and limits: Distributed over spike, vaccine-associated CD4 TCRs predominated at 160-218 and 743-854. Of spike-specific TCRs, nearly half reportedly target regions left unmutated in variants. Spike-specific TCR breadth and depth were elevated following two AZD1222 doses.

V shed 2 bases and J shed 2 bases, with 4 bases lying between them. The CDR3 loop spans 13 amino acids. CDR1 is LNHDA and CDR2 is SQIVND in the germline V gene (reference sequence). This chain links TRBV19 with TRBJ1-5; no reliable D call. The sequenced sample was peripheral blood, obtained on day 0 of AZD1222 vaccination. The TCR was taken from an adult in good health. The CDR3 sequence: CASSIYGNQPQHF. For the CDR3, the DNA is TGTGCCAGTAGTATATACGGCAATCAGCCCCAGCATTTT.